This T cell receptor (beta chain) was recorded in a study of shared clonotypes between healthy human individuals. Study results and caveats: Sequencing of the sorted subsets was shown by rarefaction to be incomplete despite large depth. Shared clonotypes: about 4.6% naive CD4, roughly 3.5% naive CD8, about 2.2% memory CD4, 0.4% memory CD8.

Measured with immunoSEQ multiplex PCR; TCRdb has only the in-frame clones, and not every one. The sample records about 2 million clones, approximately 95% being singletons. Regarding this clone: Its antigen is undetermined.

CDR1 is WNHNN, CDR2 SYGVQD, per germline (reference sequence). V lost 2 bases and J 7 bases, leaving 9 bases between the germline ends. CDR3 length equals 12 residues. Naive CD8 cells, CD45RO-negative and positively selected for CCR7, excluded terminally differentiated effector memory CD45RA+ cells. V is TRBV10-1 and J is TRBJ2-7; D is ambiguous. This TCR was recovered from a young man in good health. Sequencing input: naive CD8+ T cells sorted from blood. This CDR3 is CASSETGGEQYF. CDR3 coding DNA: TGCGCCAGCAGTGAGACGGGTGGGGAGCAGTACTTC.